The rows below give T cell receptor beta chains drawn from one sample of a study of blood T cell repertoires in COVID-19. Only in-frame clones appear in the TCRdb table, and some are missing; sequencing was by immunoSEQ multiplex PCR. This sample has more than 300,000 clones; around nine tenths occur once, and the top ten carry 6% to 8%. The source material was peripheral blood. Receptors were obtained from a woman in her 70s with COVID-19, enrolled during active disease. The CDR3 runs from the conserved cysteine through the conserved F or W. Fields, in order: clone size, J gene, V gene, CDR3 protein. Clone size appears in some rows only: once, few, many, or a class for an expanded clone.

>NA|TRBJ1-6|TRBV27
CASRLQGWNSPLHF
>NA|TRBJ2-5|TRBV7-2
CASSSYRGDGETQYF
>few|TRBJ1-6|TRBV2
CASSGRGGNSPLHF
>once|TRBJ2-5|TRBV7-3
CASSLDGPGETQYF
>NA|TRBJ2-7|TRBV25-1
CASSAAGLLGGRYYEQYF
>NA|TRBJ2-6|TRBV18
CASSPDSSGANVLTF
>NA|TRBJ2-3|TRBV11-2
CASRWRGGTDTQYF
>NA|TRBJ1-1|TRBV6-6
CASSPRGGNGAFF
>NA|TRBJ2-7|TRBV21-1
CASSNSGQTSYEQYF
>NA|TRBJ1-5|TRBV30
CAWGQSNQPQHF
>NA|TRBJ1-1|TRBV5-1
CASSLKGDTEAFF
>NA|TRBJ2-7|TRBV7-2
CASSLKASNEQYF